This paragraph covers one T cell receptor beta chain sequence. V shed 4 bases, J shed 4 bases, and the junction held 10 bases outside the gene matches. There are 16 residues in the CDR3. Germline V gene lookup returns CDR1 SGHRS and CDR2 YFSETQ. Sequenced by immunoSEQ multiplex PCR; TCRdb stores in-frame clones only, minus some. The repertoire holds 150,000 or so clones, with about three quarters as singletons. This sample was taken from a study of blood T cell repertoires in COVID-19. Study in general: The United States, Italy and Spain supplied acute and convalescent COVID-19 samples. In each case, the material was cDNA or gDNA derived from T cells, B-cell-depleted T cells, or PBMCs.

The sequence was obtained from a woman of 80 years or more with active or convalescent COVID-19. The sequencing input was peripheral blood. The J gene is TRBJ1-3, the V gene TRBV5-1, with 8 nucleotides matching TRBD1. The CDR3, as DNA: TGCGCCAGCAGCGTGATGCCAGGGGGCTCGGGAAACACCATATATTTT. This encodes CASSVMPGGSGNTIYF. The full variable domain, its missing parts supplied by reference TRBV5-1 and TRBJ1-3, is KAGVTQTPRYLIKTRGQQVTLSCSPISGHRSVSWYQQTPGQGLQFLFEYFSETQRNKGNFPGRFSGRQFSNSRSEMNVSTLELGDSALYLCASSVMPGGSGNTIYFGEGSWLTVV.